This T cell receptor beta chain was identified during a study of T cells expressing NK-cell markers. TCRdb re-called the 5' RACE reads; one entry per CDR3 protein, DNA not given. The listing contains more than 400,000 distinct CDR3 sequences. Germline CDR1 DFQATT, CDR2 SNEGSKA (reference sequence). The CDR3 contains 13 residues. As regards this clonotype: Its antigen is still unknown.

General study results and limits: A range of about 1.0-7.5% of CD8+ T cells consisted of dominant NKG2C+ clonotypes in about six donors.

V is TRBV20-1 and J is TRBJ1-6; TCRdb's D call, TRBD1, is unchecked because there is no DNA. The TCR originated in a woman aged 18 to 75 in good health. The sequenced sample was blood T cells: a sorted CD56 or NKG2C T cell subset, CD4+ or CD8+ T cells, or bulk PBMC T cells (not recorded which). The CDR3 protein is CSASGTTHSPLHF.